The 28 T cell receptor beta chains presented below share a single source sample, sequenced in a study of human T cells and chemical hapten exposure. Each CDR3 protein is one row after TCRdb ran MiXCR on the RACE reads. The sample lists 70,000 to 100,000 distinct CDR3 sequences; approximately 8% were seen once. Stated time point: patch test 1, 2 weeks after DPC sensitization. Treatment specified: therapeutic diphenylcyclopropenone sensitization with weekly scalp DPC. Source: whole blood, taken in connection with sensitization to the hapten diphenylcyclopropenone (DPC). The receptors derive from a woman younger than 45 with alopecia areata. Some clones in this sample may be carry-over from other donors' samples.

In its sample, this clonotype was seen many times. The CDR3 spells CASSHVDSGIYGYTF. CDR3 coding DNA: TGTGCCAGCAGCCACGTCGACTCAGGAATCTATGGCTACACCTTC. V and J are TRBV7-9 and TRBJ1-2; no definite D call. The CDR3 has 15 amino acids. Germline V gives CDR1 SEHNR, CDR2 FQNEAQ (reference sequence). Between the trimmed V and J ends, which lost 5 bases and 4 bases, there was a span of 17 bases.

This clonotype was counted ten times or more. The rearrangement uses TRBV6-4 and TRBJ2-2; D unclear. With 3 bases removed from V and 6 bases from J, the gap between germline ends came to 11 bases. CDR3 length equals 14 residues. CDR1 and CDR2 (germline): MRHNA, SNTAGT. DNA of the CDR3: TGTGCCAGCAGTGAGGGTGCGGAAGCCGGGGAGCTGTTTTTT. It specifies CASSEGAEAGELFF.

In its sample, this clonotype was seen many times. The chain couples TRBV20-1 to TRBJ2-3; D is uncertain. Germline assignment: CDR1 DFQATT and CDR2 SNEGSKA (reference sequence). V was trimmed by 6 bases and J by 0 bases, leaving 7 bases between them. CDR3 length: 12 residues. The CDR3 DNA sequence: TGCAGTGCGTCTGATAGCACAGATACGCAGTATTTT. Translating it yields CSASDSTDTQYF.

V and J are TRBV18 and TRBJ1-5, with no clear D. Germline CDR1 KGHSH, CDR2 LQKENI. This CDR3 has 14 amino acids. Trimming pared 6 bases from V and 0 bases from J, leaving 9 bases between. The CDR3 protein is CASSPDGSNQPQHF. CDR3 in DNA: TGTGCCAGCTCGCCAGACGGTAGCAATCAGCCCCAGCATTTT.

This clonotype has ten or more counts. The rearrangement links TRBV20-1 to TRBJ2-3; 7 bases agree with TRBD2. The CDR3 spans 12 residues. J was trimmed by 6 bases and V by 1 base; bases with no gene match: 1. Germline CDR1 reads DFQATT; CDR2 reads SNEGSKA (reference sequence). This chain's CDR3 is CSARAGGDTQYF. CDR3 bases: TGCAGTGCTAGAGCGGGGGGTGATACGCAGTATTTT.

Ten or more counts support this clonotype. The chain couples TRBV14 to TRBJ2-3; possibly TRBD2 for D (6 bases). The germline gives CDR1 SGHDN, CDR2 FVKESK. The V and J ends lost 4 bases and 6 bases respectively, with 20 bases between them. This CDR3 is built from 16 residues. The CDR3 DNA is TGTGCCAGCAGCCTGCTGGGATCCGGGGGTTATGATACGCAGTATTTT. This sequence encodes CASSLLGSGGYDTQYF. Complete variable domain (other parts from reference TRBV14 and TRBJ2-3): EAGVTQFPSHSVIEKGQTVTLRCDPISGHDNLYWYRRVMGKEIKFLLHFVKESKQDESGMPNNRFLAERTGGTYSTLKVQPAELEDSGVYFCASSLLGSGGYDTQYFGPGTRLTVL.

This clonotype has ten or more counts. J is TRBJ1-4 and V is TRBV7-9; possible D gene TRBD1, 5 bases. CDR1 SEHNR and CDR2 FQNEAQ come from the germline V gene (reference sequence). CDR3 length equals 16 residues. V was pared by 0 bases and J by 8 bases, with 16 bases between. The CDR3 spells CASSLALLGPFEKLFF. Written as DNA, the CDR3 is TGTGCCAGCAGCTTAGCGCTCTTGGGGCCTTTCGAAAAACTGTTTTTT. Looking up the rest from reference TRBV7-9 and TRBJ1-4 gives the full variable domain: DTGVSQNPRHKITKRGQNVTFRCDPISEHNRLYWYRQTLGQGPEFLTYFQNEAQLEKSRLLSDRFSAERPKGSFSTLEIQRTEQGDSAMYLCASSLALLGPFEKLFFGSGTQLSVL.

This clonotype has ten or more counts. This chain links TRBV10-2 with TRBJ2-7; 10 nucleotides line up with TRBD2. The CDR3 length is 15 residues. V dropped 2 bases and J dropped 4; count of bases not matched to a gene: 5. The germline V gene has CDR1 WSHSY and CDR2 SAAADI. The CDR3 is CASSEPSGGRYEQYF. The CDR3 bases are TGCGCCAGCAGTGAGCCTAGCGGGGGTCGATACGAGCAGTACTTC.

The chain uses TRBV30 and TRBJ2-2, with 9 bases fitting TRBD2. After removal of 5 bases from V and 4 bases from J, the junction contained 17 bases not matched to a gene. The V gene's germline CDR1 is GTSNPN and CDR2 SVGIG (reference sequence). The CDR3 is 18 residues long. The CDR3, as DNA: TGTGCCTGGGGATATAGCGGGGGCCTATATCCGGGCACCGGGGAGCTGTTTTTT. The encoded protein is CAWGYSGGLYPGTGELFF.

Only a few counts were recorded for this clonotype. This sequence joins TRBV29-1 and TRBJ2-1, with a tentative D call TRBD2 (6 bases). This CDR3 has 13 residues. Germline lookup yields CDR1 SQVTM and CDR2 ANQGSEA. V was pared by 7 bases and J by 4 bases, with 14 bases between. CDR3 nucleotide sequence: TGCAGCGGACGGGGACTGGGATACAATGAGCAGTTCTTC. Translating gives CSGRGLGYNEQFF.

The sample holds a few counts of this clonotype. The genes are TRBV5-6 and TRBJ1-1; the D is unclear. Trimming stripped 2 bases from V and 0 bases from J, with 17 bases between. Germline CDR1 and CDR2: SGHDT and YYEEEE. The CDR3 totals 17 residues. The DNA of the CDR3 is TGTGCCAGCAGCTTCCTGGTCCCTCTAAGGGTGAACACTGAAGCTTTCTTT. Translated: CASSFLVPLRVNTEAFF.

This clonotype appeared many times. V gene TRBV14 combines with J gene TRBJ2-7; D unclear. V lost 1 base and J lost 3, with 13 bases in between. CDR3 length: 15 amino acids. Germline V gene sequence: CDR1 SGHDN, CDR2 FVKESK. CDR3 sequence reads: CASSQGTVTFYEQYF. As DNA, the CDR3 is TGTGCCAGCAGCCAAGGAACAGTAACTTTCTACGAGCAGTACTTC.

The V and J genes are TRBV19 and TRBJ1-5, with D unresolved. The CDR3 spans 14 residues. Germline CDR1 is LNHDA and CDR2 is SQIVND (reference sequence). The V end was cut by 4 bases, the J end by 3 bases, with 10 bases between. CDR3 residues: CASSTITNNQPQHF. The CDR3 DNA reads TGTGCCAGTAGTACGATCACGAACAATCAGCCCCAGCATTTT.

V gene TRBV6-5 combines with J gene TRBJ1-1; D perhaps matches TRBD1 (5 bases). Germline loops: CDR1 MNHEY, CDR2 SVGAGI. V was shortened by 8 bases and J by 8 bases, with 15 bases between the two germline ends. This CDR3 comprises 12 residues. The DNA for the CDR3 is TGTGCCAGCGGGGGGATGACAGCCGAAGCTTTCTTT. Its protein product is CASGGMTAEAFF.

This clonotype was observed at least ten times. This rearrangement joins TRBV20-1 to TRBJ1-5; D is uncertain. The CDR3 extends over 14 amino acids. The germline CDR1 and CDR2 sequences are DFQATT and SNEGSKA (reference sequence). Deletions cut 3 bases from V and 7 bases from J, with 16 bases between. The CDR3 DNA reads as TGCAGTGCTAGCCGGAGCACGGGAGGGCAGCCCCAGCATTTT. Its translation is CSASRSTGGQPQHF.

This clonotype was observed a few times. V is TRBV5-4 and J is TRBJ1-1; maybe TRBD1 (5 bases). Trimming removed 0 bases from V and 8 bases from J, with 17 bases in between. The CDR3 length is 15 residues. CDR1 is SGHNT, CDR2 YYREEE, per germline (reference sequence). This CDR3 reads CASSLAGAGGGEAFF. Written as DNA, the CDR3 is TGTGCCAGCAGCTTGGCCGGGGCGGGGGGTGGCGAAGCTTTCTTT.

The chain couples TRBV7-9 to TRBJ1-1; D remains ambiguous. Germline V gene data show CDR1 as SEHNR and CDR2 as FQNEAQ (reference sequence). Trimming took off 2 bases at V and 3 bases at J, with 19 bases between the two ends. The CDR3 contains 17 residues. CDR3 in amino acids: CASSLSRRRRPDTEAFF. The CDR3 DNA reads TGTGCCAGCAGCTTATCTCGTAGACGAAGGCCAGACACTGAAGCTTTCTTT.

This clonotype has ten or more counts. V and J are TRBV10-3 and TRBJ1-6; D remains ambiguous. Trimming left V 2 bases short and J 4 bases short, with 9 bases between. In germline, CDR1 is ENHRY, CDR2 SYGVKD. The CDR3 is 15 amino acids. CDR3 loop: CAISEHRGYNSPLHF. The DNA for the CDR3 is TGTGCCATCAGTGAGCATCGGGGATATAATTCACCCCTCCACTTT.

The chain has TRBV5-6 and TRBJ2-7; TRBD1 or TRBD2 may be the D gene (5 bases each). In germline, CDR1 is SGHDT, CDR2 YYEEEE. This CDR3 contains 13 residues. The germline V and J ends were trimmed by 4 bases and 4 bases, with 12 bases remaining between them. CDR3 in amino acids: CASSRDGAYEQYF. The CDR3 coding sequence is TGTGCCAGCAGCCGGGACGGTGCGTACGAGCAGTACTTC.

This clonotype was counted between two and nine times. J is TRBJ2-7 and V is TRBV7-9, with 7 bases aligning to TRBD2. V lost 8 bases, J lost 2 bases, and 3 bases stayed unmatched. Germline V gene data show CDR1 as SEHNR and CDR2 as FQNEAQ (reference sequence). The CDR3 consists of 12 residues. The CDR3 here is CASGGGPYEQYF. CDR3 coding DNA: TGTGCCAGCGGCGGGGGACCCTACGAGCAGTACTTC.

This clonotype has at least ten counts. The rearrangement uses TRBV5-1 and TRBJ1-2; D call uncertain. Trimming stripped 7 bases from V and 7 bases from J, with 14 bases between. This CDR3 is built from 12 residues. Germline V lookup: CDR1 SGHRS, CDR2 YFSETQ. CDR3 in amino acids: CASGSSEGGYTF. DNA of the CDR3: TGCGCCAGCGGTTCATCCGAGGGTGGCTACACCTTC.

J is TRBJ2-6 and V is TRBV12-3 or TRBV12-4; no firm D call. V was shortened by 8 bases and J by 1 base, with 6 bases between the two germline ends. There are 13 residues in the CDR3. CDR3 in amino acids: CASFWSGANVLTF. The CDR3 nucleotides read TGTGCCAGCTTTTGGTCTGGGGCCAACGTCCTGACTTTC.

This clonotype turned up a few times. The chain uses TRBV12-3 or TRBV12-4 and TRBJ1-2; 7 nucleotides match TRBD1. This CDR3 contains 16 residues. V lost 6 bases, J lost 1 base, and 11 bases stayed unmatched. The CDR3 is CASRMAGGNHNYGYTF. The DNA of the CDR3 is TGTGCCAGCAGGATGGCAGGGGGTAATCATAACTATGGCTACACCTTC.

This clonotype was detected many times. The chain is built from TRBV19 and TRBJ2-7; possible D gene TRBD1, 6 bases. Germline CDR1 is LNHDA and CDR2 is SQIVND (reference sequence). Trimming shortened V by 6 bases and J by 2 bases, and 14 bases separated the two germline ends. The length of the CDR3 is 14 residues. The CDR3 protein is CASSFGQLPYEQYF. DNA of the CDR3: TGTGCCAGTAGCTTCGGACAGCTGCCCTACGAGCAGTACTTC.

At least ten counts were recorded for this clonotype. CDR3 coding DNA: TGCGCCAGCAGCTTTTCTGGAACGCAGTATTTT. Protein sequence: CASSFSGTQYF. This chain links TRBV5-1 with TRBJ2-3; D gene unclear. The CDR3 is made up of 11 amino acids. Germline V gene sequence: CDR1 SGHRS, CDR2 YFSETQ. V was trimmed by 2 bases and J by 9 bases, leaving 7 bases between them.

The V call is TRBV5-1, the J call TRBJ2-1, with D hard to call. Germline V gives CDR1 SGHRS, CDR2 YFSETQ. The CDR3 is 13 amino acids. The ends were cut back, 0 bases at V and 6 bases at J, with 7 bases in the middle. CDR3 DNA sequence: TGCGCCAGCAGCTTGGGCGGTCGCAATGAGCAGTTCTTC. It codes for CASSLGGRNEQFF.

This clonotype has a handful of counts. The chain joins TRBV29-1 to TRBJ1-1; D call uncertain. Deletions cut 6 bases from V and 4 bases from J, with 12 bases between. CDR3 size: 12 residues. Germline lookup yields CDR1 SQVTM and CDR2 ANQGSEA. The CDR3 is CSVGETRTEAFF. For the CDR3, the DNA is TGCAGCGTCGGAGAGACACGCACTGAAGCTTTCTTT.

This clonotype was detected many times. The chain is built from TRBV5-4 and TRBJ1-2, with 9 nucleotides matching TRBD1. The germline CDR1 and CDR2 sequences are SGHNT and YYREEE (reference sequence). V lost 4 bases, J lost 5 bases, and 9 bases stayed unmatched. CDR3 size: 15 residues. CDR3 bases: TGTGCCAGCAGCCCCTGGACAGGGGCGGAGTATGGCTACACCTTC. Translation gives CASSPWTGAEYGYTF.